Listed below are T cell receptor beta chains from one sample, sequenced in a study of blood T cell repertoires in COVID-19. Profiling relied on immunoSEQ multiplex PCR, and the TCRdb table lists in-frame clones only, not all of them. Among about 160,000 clones, more than 65% were seen once, and the ten largest hold over 9.5%. Sequencing was carried out using peripheral blood. The source is a woman aged 80 or over with active or convalescent COVID-19. CDR3s leave out the opening cysteine and the closing phenylalanine or tryptophan.

v_call: TRBV28; j_call: TRBJ2-7; cdr3_aa: ASSSPGQAAYEQY
v_call: TRBV6-5; j_call: TRBJ1-1; cdr3_aa: ASSQRQLNTEAF
v_call: TRBV28; j_call: TRBJ1-5; cdr3_aa: ASSLGPGNNQPQH
v_call: TRBV5-1; j_call: TRBJ2-2; cdr3_aa: ASSLPVAGGPGELF
v_call: TRBV5-1; j_call: TRBJ2-6; cdr3_aa: ASSPSGGATGANVLT
v_call: TRBV5-1; j_call: TRBJ2-3; cdr3_aa: ASSSSGGTDTQY
v_call: TRBV5-4; j_call: TRBJ1-2; cdr3_aa: ASSWDRGNYGYT
v_call: TRBV15; j_call: TRBJ1-1; cdr3_aa: ATSRDTGTEAF
v_call: TRBV10-3; j_call: TRBJ1-2; cdr3_aa: AISATGTHGYT
v_call: TRBV9; j_call: TRBJ1-2; cdr3_aa: ASSVSGQEIYGYT
v_call: TRBV10-3; j_call: TRBJ1-5; cdr3_aa: AISGLAGDQPQH
v_call: TRBV5-1; j_call: TRBJ2-5; cdr3_aa: ASSLLSVQETQY
v_call: TRBV7-2; j_call: TRBJ2-7; cdr3_aa: ASSLVGGQGGQY
v_call: TRBV18; j_call: TRBJ1-1; cdr3_aa: ASSFRTGETTEAF
v_call: TRBV7-9; j_call: TRBJ1-1; cdr3_aa: ASSLAHKNTEAF
v_call: TRBV5-1; j_call: TRBJ1-1; cdr3_aa: ASSGQGGAEAF
v_call: TRBV5-1; j_call: TRBJ2-1; cdr3_aa: ASSLGKRQAGNEQF
v_call: TRBV7-3; j_call: TRBJ2-3; cdr3_aa: ASSSLGTSTDTQY
v_call: TRBV4-2; j_call: TRBJ2-7; cdr3_aa: ASSQDGGHEQY
v_call: TRBV10-3; j_call: TRBJ2-1; cdr3_aa: AISLHNEQF
v_call: TRBV6-5; j_call: TRBJ1-3; cdr3_aa: ASSAQGSSGNTIY
v_call: TRBV5-6; j_call: TRBJ1-5; cdr3_aa: ASSFGQSNQPQH
v_call: TRBV4-2; j_call: TRBJ1-1; cdr3_aa: ASSRIGQGVSGNTEAF
v_call: TRBV7-2; j_call: TRBJ2-7; cdr3_aa: ASSKDRADQY
v_call: TRBV5-1; j_call: TRBJ1-2; cdr3_aa: ASSIPGGGYT
v_call: TRBV5-1; j_call: TRBJ2-7; cdr3_aa: ASSQPGQNYEQY
v_call: TRBV19; j_call: TRBJ2-7; cdr3_aa: ASSIGQASYEQY
v_call: TRBV2; j_call: TRBJ1-2; cdr3_aa: ASSEGRNYGYT
v_call: TRBV10-2; j_call: TRBJ2-1; cdr3_aa: ASTTSSWGGNEQF
v_call: TRBV7-2; j_call: TRBJ1-2; cdr3_aa: ASSEGGNYGYT
v_call: TRBV5-6; j_call: TRBJ1-1; cdr3_aa: ASSLGTLQGLNTEAF
v_call: TRBV10-3; j_call: TRBJ2-1; cdr3_aa: AISESGASGFYNEQF
v_call: TRBV7-3; j_call: TRBJ1-1; cdr3_aa: ASSLAGTEAF
v_call: TRBV5-1; j_call: TRBJ1-6; cdr3_aa: ASSLDRANSPLH
v_call: TRBV2; j_call: TRBJ2-1; cdr3_aa: ASSGNLAADNEQF